This paragraph reports one TCR beta chain. CDR3 length equals 12 residues. In germline, CDR1 is PRHDT, CDR2 FYEKMQ (reference sequence). The V end lost 6 bases, the J end lost 2 bases, and 7 bases lay between the germline ends. These data are taken from a study of cytomegalovirus exposure and HLA in healthy donors. Researchers ran the PCR with 60 Vbeta and 13 Jbeta primers. The protocol was immunoSEQ multiplex PCR, while the TCRdb copy is restricted to in-frame clones and leaves out a portion. The sample holds some 160,000 clones, roughly 84% seen once. The TCR was taken from a man aged 50-60 years in good health and CMV-seropositive. J is TRBJ1-1 and V is TRBV13, with unresolved D. Sequenced sample: PBMCs. CDR3 region: CASSSGNTEAFF. The CDR3 DNA sequence: TGTGCCAGCAGTTCCGGTAACACTGAAGCTTTCTTT.